The rows below give T cell receptor beta chains drawn from one sample of a study of blood T cells in healthy people across ages. Each CDR3 protein gets one entry after TCRdb re-called the 5' RACE reads with MiXCR. The repertoire holds about 1,400,000 distinct CDR3 sequences, with 45% to 70% as singletons. Material for sequencing was blood. The receptor source for this set is a man in his late teens or twenties in good health. Each CDR3 is given with its conserved first and last residue. D genes are given only for firm matches. Some rows have no size entry. The others give once, few or many, or a class for an expanded clone.

CDR3nt	CDR3aa	j_gene	abundance	v_gene	d_gene
TGTGCCAGCAGCCTGAGCCAAGAGACCCAGTACTTC	CASSLSQETQYF	TRBJ2-5	many	TRBV5-1	NA
TGTGCCAGCAGCCAATATAGCGGGGGGGAGAGCTCCTACAATGAGCAGTTCTTC	CASSQYSGGESSYNEQFF	TRBJ2-1	NA	TRBV6-1	TRBD2
TGCGCCAGCAGCCAAGACATCAGACAAGAGCAGTACTTC	CASSQDIRQEQYF	TRBJ2-7	NA	TRBV4-1	NA
TGTGCCAGCAGTTACGGACAGGGGTCGTATGAGCAGTTCTTC	CASSYGQGSYEQFF	TRBJ2-1	NA	TRBV6-5	TRBD1
TGTGCCAGCAGGTCGGGGGGAGTTGGCGAGCAGTACTTC	CASRSGGVGEQYF	TRBJ2-7	NA	TRBV12-3/TRBV12-4	TRBD2
TGTGCCAGCAGTTACTCGATTTTAGCGGAACAAGAGACCCAGTACTTC	CASSYSILAEQETQYF	TRBJ2-5	NA	TRBV6-6	NA
NA	CAWRWGAGANVPTF	TRBJ2-6	NA	TRBV30	NA
TGTGCCAGCAGCCAAGTTTCAGCGGGAGCGAATGAGCAGTACTTC	CASSQVSAGANEQYF	TRBJ2-7	NA	TRBV3-1	TRBD2
TGTGCCAGCTCACCACCGACGGGCAGCAGGGGACAAGAGACCCAGTACTTC	CASSPPTGSRGQETQYF	TRBJ2-5	NA	TRBV18	NA
TGTGCCAGCAGTTTAGCCACAGGGGGCAAGGAGACCCAGTACTTC	CASSLATGGKETQYF	TRBJ2-5	NA	TRBV12-3/TRBV12-4	TRBD1